One and the same sample provided the 18 T cell receptor beta chains below, sequenced in a study of T cells in Graves' hyperthyroidism and ophthalmopathy. RNA transcripts gave rise to amplified TCR beta CDR3 regions. Researchers ran a first-round RT-PCR on the TCR CDR3 using the HTBI primer set. TCRdb reprocessed the multiplex PCR reads via MiXCR and lists one record per CDR3 protein. The sample has under 600,000 distinct CDR3 sequences, roughly 16% seen once. Material: blood. These receptors all come from a woman aged 35 to 49 with Graves' ophthalmopathy.

CDR3 in DNA: TGTGCCAGTAGCAATAACAGGGTCGAGCAGTACTTC. It codes for CASSNNRVEQYF. The chain recombines TRBV19 with TRBJ2-7, with a weak D call TRBD1 (6 bases). The V gene's germline CDR1 is LNHDA and CDR2 SQIVND (reference sequence). The V and J ends lost 6 bases and 6 bases respectively, with 12 bases between them. This CDR3 comprises 12 residues.

This clonotype appeared a few times. V and J are TRBV29-1 and TRBJ2-7; D might be TRBD1 (5 bases). This CDR3 has 14 residues. Deletions cut 4 bases from V and 6 bases from J, with 19 bases between. The germline V gene encodes CDR1 SQVTM and CDR2 ANQGSEA. The CDR3 protein is CSVALTVPPCEQYF. In nucleotides, the CDR3 is TGCAGCGTTGCCTTGACAGTTCCCCCTTGCGAGCAGTACTTC.

The V call is TRBV4-2, the J call TRBJ1-3, with D maybe TRBD1 (5 bases). This CDR3 contains 16 residues. CDR1 LGHNA and CDR2 YNFKEQ come from the germline V gene. Trimming removed 2 bases from V and 3 bases from J, with 14 bases in between. Here the CDR3 DNA reads TGTGCCAGCAGCCAATCTTCCGGGGCCGGTGGAAACACCATATATTTT. Protein sequence: CASSQSSGAGGNTIYF.

In its sample, this clonotype was seen a few times. The rearrangement links TRBV7-9 to TRBJ2-4, with TRBD1 matching 7 bases. V shed 4 bases and J 3 bases; nucleotides not matched to a gene: 6. The CDR3 sequence is 15 residues long. CDR1 SEHNR and CDR2 FQNEAQ come from the germline V gene (reference sequence). This CDR3 reads CASSSRDSLKNIQYF. The CDR3, as DNA: TGTGCCAGCAGCTCCCGGGACAGCCTCAAAAACATTCAGTACTTC. The whole variable domain, filled in from reference TRBV7-9 and TRBJ2-4, reads DTGVSQNPRHKITKRGQNVTFRCDPISEHNRLYWYRQTLGQGPEFLTYFQNEAQLEKSRLLSDRFSAERPKGSFSTLEIQRTEQGDSAMYLCASSSRDSLKNIQYFGAGTRLSVL.

In the case of this clonotype: One base away lies a much larger clone, so this may be a sequencing read error. The gene calls are TRBV5-1 and TRBJ2-3; 13 bases match TRBD2. The CDR3 extends over 16 amino acids. Germline CDR1 is SGHRS and CDR2 is YFSETQ. The CDR3 coding sequence is TGCGCCAACAGCTATAGACTAGCGGGAGGATCAGAGACGCAGTATTTT. Its protein product is CANSYRLAGGSETQYF.

This clonotype was picked up many times. J is TRBJ2-7 and V is TRBV6-1; 8 bases agree with TRBD1. V dropped 4 bases and J dropped 5; count of bases not matched to a gene: 4. The germline V gene encodes CDR1 MNHNS and CDR2 SASEGT. This CDR3 has 13 amino acids. DNA of the CDR3: TGTGCCAGCAGTGGCTGGACAGGGAACGAGCAGTACTTC. It is translated as CASSGWTGNEQYF.

Details on this clonotype: The junction does not match germline at one end; this may be a read error. The rearrangement links TRBV16 to TRBJ2-7, with 7 nucleotides matching TRBD1. Germline CDR1 KGHSY, CDR2 FQNENV. This CDR3 has 15 amino acids. CDR3 DNA sequence: TGTGCCACCAAGAAGGCGACAGGGTGGGCCTACGAGCGGTACTTC. Its protein is CATKKATGWAYERYF.

This chain links TRBV20-1 with TRBJ2-1; D possibly matches TRBD1 or TRBD2 (5 bases each). CDR1 DFQATT and CDR2 SNEGSKA come from the germline V gene (reference sequence). V was cut by 2 bases and J by 8 bases, with 13 bases left in between. The CDR3 is 13 residues long. The CDR3 bases are TGCAGTGCTAGACCTGACGGGACCGATGAGCAGTTCTTC. It translates to CSARPDGTDEQFF.

The rearrangement links TRBV19 to TRBJ1-5, with D unclear. Trimming took 7 bases from V and 4 from J, leaving 14 bases between them. The CDR3 runs to 14 residues. CDR1 and CDR2 (germline): LNHDA, SQIVND (reference sequence). The CDR3 bases are TGTGCCAGTAAGGAAAAAGGCGCGAATCAGCCCCAGCATTTT. Amino acid sequence: CASKEKGANQPQHF.

The CDR3 coding sequence is TGCGCCAGCAGCCAAGATGCGAGTTTCGATGAGCAGTTCTTC. Residues: CASSQDASFDEQFF. The V and J genes are TRBV4-1 and TRBJ2-1; D is ambiguous. CDR3 size: 14 residues. The ends were cut back, 0 bases at V and 8 bases at J, with 11 bases in the middle. Germline CDR1 reads MGHRA; CDR2 reads YSYEKL.

This sequence joins TRBV28 and TRBJ1-4; TRBD1 agrees at 10 bases. The CDR3 spans 14 residues. CDR1 MDHEN and CDR2 SYDVKM come from the germline V gene. Germline trimming cut 2 bases from V and 15 bases from J; bases unmatched to any gene: 9. The CDR3 coding sequence is TGTGCCAGCAGTTTAATGGGACAGGGGATGGGGTTGTTTTTT. Its translation is CASSLMGQGMGLFF.

This clonotype appeared a few times. This rearrangement joins TRBV2 to TRBJ2-7; 13 bases are a match to TRBD2. V lost 7 bases, J lost 12 bases, and 9 bases stayed unmatched. Per the germline V gene, CDR1 is SNHLY and CDR2 is FYNNEI. The CDR3 has 13 residues. The CDR3: CASTELAGGPLYF. In nucleotides, the CDR3 is TGTGCCAGCACCGAACTAGCGGGGGGGCCGCTGTACTTC.

This clonotype was picked up many times. The chain carries TRBV27 and TRBJ1-1; D might be TRBD1 (5 bases). The CDR3 consists of 14 residues. CDR1 is MNHEY, CDR2 SMNVEV, per germline (reference sequence). The germline V and J ends were trimmed by 3 bases and 8 bases, with 16 bases remaining between them. CDR3 residues: CASSFRRAAEEAFF. The CDR3 coding sequence is TGTGCCAGCAGTTTCCGCAGGGCAGCTGAAGAAGCTTTCTTT.

This clonotype has a count of ten or more. The V gene is TRBV18, the J gene TRBJ1-1; no clear D gene. V was trimmed by 2 bases and J by 1 base, leaving 14 bases between them. CDR3 size: 16 residues. CDR1 and CDR2 from the germline V gene are KGHSH and LQKENI. The CDR3 protein is CASSPSRARENTEAFF. CDR3 nucleotide sequence: TGTGCCAGCTCACCAAGTAGGGCTCGGGAGAACACTGAAGCTTTCTTT.

This clonotype was seen more than once but under ten times. This rearrangement joins TRBV5-1 to TRBJ1-3; no reliable D call. The CDR3 contains 15 residues. Germline V gene sequence: CDR1 SGHRS, CDR2 YFSETQ. Trimming took off 0 bases at V and 7 bases at J, with 14 bases between the two ends. The CDR3 spells CASSLVGERRNTIYF. CDR3 nucleotide sequence: TGCGCCAGCAGCTTGGTCGGCGAACGGAGGAACACCATATATTTT.

Concerning this clonotype: This may stem from a read error, because a much larger clone lies one nucleotide away. The rearrangement links TRBV10-3 to TRBJ2-5; 13 nucleotides align to TRBD2. Trimming at V came to 0 bases and at J to 5 bases, leaving 0 bases not matched to a gene. Per the germline V gene, CDR1 is ENHRY and CDR2 is SYGVKD. This CDR3 region has 15 residues. In DNA form, the CDR3 reads TGTGCCATCAGTGAGTCGACTAGCGGGAGGGAGACCCAGTACTTC. As protein: CAISESTSGRETQYF.

On this clonotype: Since a much larger clone is just one base distant, this may be a read error. The genes are TRBV11-2 and TRBJ1-1, with 8 positions matching TRBD1. Germline CDR1 and CDR2: SGHAT and FQNNGV. The V gene end was trimmed by 1 base and the J gene end by 1 base; junction bases not matched to a gene: 5. The CDR3 sequence is 16 residues long. CDR3: CASSLGGGQANTEAFF. The CDR3 DNA follows: TGTGCCAGCAGCTTAGGGGGGGGACAGGCGAACACTGAAGCTTTCTTT.

The gene calls are TRBV14 and TRBJ1-1; no firm D call. The CDR3 runs 16 residues. V lost 2 bases and J lost 0, with 13 bases in between. Germline CDR1 SGHDN, CDR2 FVKESK. Written as DNA, the CDR3 is TGTGCCAGCAGCCAAAAAATCGAGGTTCTGAACACTGAAGCTTTCTTT. This gives the protein CASSQKIEVLNTEAFF.